Detailed here is one TCR beta chain. One junction end disagrees with the germline gene, perhaps due to a read error. Per sample, a minimum of 6 million PBMCs were isolated. These data originate in a study of blood T cells in healthy people across ages. A sample-barcoded 5' primer and a J-beta primer mix were used in a second PCR of about 6 to 12 cycles. A template-switch adaptor containing 12 random nucleotides labeled each cDNA molecule. Each of the samples gave a minimum of 3 million paired-end reads that contained CDR3. MiXCR, run by TCRdb on the 5' RACE reads, gives a single entry per CDR3 protein. The data show 1.5 million to 2 million distinct CDR3 sequences, 35% to 50% seen once. The germline V gene has CDR1 DFQATT and CDR2 SNEGSKA (reference sequence). This CDR3 spans 11 amino acids.

This sequence joins TRBV20-1 and TRBJ1-2; TRBD1 is a possible D gene (5 bases). The source material was blood. The clonotype was recovered from a human donor in good health. The CDR3 nucleotides are TGCAGGGCTAGTCAGGGAGATGGCTACACCTTC. The encoded protein is CRASQGDGYTF.